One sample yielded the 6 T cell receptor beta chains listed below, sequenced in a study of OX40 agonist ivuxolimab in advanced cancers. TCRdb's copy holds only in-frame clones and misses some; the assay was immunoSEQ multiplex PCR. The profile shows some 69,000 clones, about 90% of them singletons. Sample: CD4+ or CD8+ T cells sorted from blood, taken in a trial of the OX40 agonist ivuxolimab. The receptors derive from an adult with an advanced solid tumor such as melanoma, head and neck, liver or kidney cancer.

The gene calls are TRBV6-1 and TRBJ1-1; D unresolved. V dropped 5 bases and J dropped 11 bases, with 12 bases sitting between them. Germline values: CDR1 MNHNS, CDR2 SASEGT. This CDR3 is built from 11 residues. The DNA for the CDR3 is TGTGCCAGCAGTAACCCTTTGGGGGCTTTCTTT. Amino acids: CASSNPLGAFF.

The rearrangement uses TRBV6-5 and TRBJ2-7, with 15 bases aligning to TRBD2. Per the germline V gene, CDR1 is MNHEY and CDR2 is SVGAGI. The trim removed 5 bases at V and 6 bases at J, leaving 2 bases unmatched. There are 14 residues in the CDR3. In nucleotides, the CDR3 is TGTGCCAGCAGTCGGACTAGCGGGGGGGTCGAGCAGTACTTC. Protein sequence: CASSRTSGGVEQYF.

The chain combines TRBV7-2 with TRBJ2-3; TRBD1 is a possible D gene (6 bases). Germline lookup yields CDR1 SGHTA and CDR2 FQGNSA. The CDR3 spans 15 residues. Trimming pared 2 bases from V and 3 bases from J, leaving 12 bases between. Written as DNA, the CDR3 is TGTGCCAGCAGCTTACAAACAGGGAGAACAGATACGCAGTATTTT. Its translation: CASSLQTGRTDTQYF.

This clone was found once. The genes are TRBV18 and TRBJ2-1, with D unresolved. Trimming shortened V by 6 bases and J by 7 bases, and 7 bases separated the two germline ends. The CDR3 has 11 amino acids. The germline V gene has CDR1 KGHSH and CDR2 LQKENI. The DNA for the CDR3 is TGTGCCAGCTCGCCCAATAATGAGCAGTTCTTC. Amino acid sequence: CASSPNNEQFF.

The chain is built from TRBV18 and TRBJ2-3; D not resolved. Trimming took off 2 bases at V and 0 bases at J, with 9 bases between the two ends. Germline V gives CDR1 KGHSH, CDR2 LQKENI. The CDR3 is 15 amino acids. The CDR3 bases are TGTGCCAGCTCACCAGACCAACTTAGCACAGATACGCAGTATTTT. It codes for CASSPDQLSTDTQYF.

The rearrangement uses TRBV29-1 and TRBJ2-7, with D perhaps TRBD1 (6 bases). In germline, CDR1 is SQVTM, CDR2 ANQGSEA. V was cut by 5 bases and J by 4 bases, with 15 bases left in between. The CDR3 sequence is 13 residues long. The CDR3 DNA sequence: TGCAGCGTTCCGGGACAAGGCCAATACGAGCAGTACTTC. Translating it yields CSVPGQGQYEQYF.